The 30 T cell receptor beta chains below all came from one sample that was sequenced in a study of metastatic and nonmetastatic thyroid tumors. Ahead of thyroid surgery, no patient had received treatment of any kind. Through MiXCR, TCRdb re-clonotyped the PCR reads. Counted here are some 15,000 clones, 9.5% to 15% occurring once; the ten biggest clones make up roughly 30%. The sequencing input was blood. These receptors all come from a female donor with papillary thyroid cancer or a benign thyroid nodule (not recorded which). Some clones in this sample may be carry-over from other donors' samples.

CDR3 nucleotide sequence: TGTGCCAGTAGTCTATATGGGTACGGGGGCACCGGGGAGCTGTTTTTT. It specifies CASSLYGYGGTGELFF. This chain joins TRBV19 and TRBJ2-2; D might be TRBD2 (6 bases). CDR3 length: 16 residues. Germline V gene lookup returns CDR1 LNHDA and CDR2 SQIVND (reference sequence). With 5 bases removed from V and 4 bases from J, the gap between germline ends came to 17 bases. Using reference TRBV19 and TRBJ2-2 for the parts outside the CDR3, the full variable domain is DGGITQSPKYLFRKEGQNVTLSCEQNLNHDAMYWYRQDPGQGLRLIYYSQIVNDFQKGDIAEGYSVSREKKESFPLTVTSAQKNPTAFYLCASSLYGYGGTGELFFGEGSRLTVL.

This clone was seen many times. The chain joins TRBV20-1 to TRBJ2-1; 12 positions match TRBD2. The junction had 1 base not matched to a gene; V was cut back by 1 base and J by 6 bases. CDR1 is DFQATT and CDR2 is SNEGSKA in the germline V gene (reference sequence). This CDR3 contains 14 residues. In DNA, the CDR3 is TGCAGTGCTAGAGGACTAGCGGGAGCCAATGAGCAGTTCTTC. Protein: CSARGLAGANEQFF.

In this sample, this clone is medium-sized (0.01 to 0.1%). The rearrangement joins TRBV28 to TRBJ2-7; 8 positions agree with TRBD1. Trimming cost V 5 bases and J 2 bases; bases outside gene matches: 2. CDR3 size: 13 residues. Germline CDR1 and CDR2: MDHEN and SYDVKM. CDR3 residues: CASSPGGAYEQYF. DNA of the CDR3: TGTGCCAGCAGTCCAGGGGGCGCCTACGAGCAGTACTTC.

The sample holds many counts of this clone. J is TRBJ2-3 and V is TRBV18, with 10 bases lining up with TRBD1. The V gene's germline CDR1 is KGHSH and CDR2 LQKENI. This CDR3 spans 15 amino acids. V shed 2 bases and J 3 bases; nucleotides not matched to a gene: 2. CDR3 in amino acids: CASSPRTGGTDTQYF. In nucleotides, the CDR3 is TGTGCCAGCTCACCAAGGACAGGGGGAACAGATACGCAGTATTTT.

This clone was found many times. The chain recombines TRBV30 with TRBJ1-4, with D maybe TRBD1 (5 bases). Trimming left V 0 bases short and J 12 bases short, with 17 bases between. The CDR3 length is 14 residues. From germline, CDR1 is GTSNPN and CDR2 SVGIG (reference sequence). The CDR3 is CAWSVRSGRVELFF. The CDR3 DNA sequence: TGTGCCTGGAGTGTAAGGTCAGGGCGCGTGGAACTGTTTTTT.

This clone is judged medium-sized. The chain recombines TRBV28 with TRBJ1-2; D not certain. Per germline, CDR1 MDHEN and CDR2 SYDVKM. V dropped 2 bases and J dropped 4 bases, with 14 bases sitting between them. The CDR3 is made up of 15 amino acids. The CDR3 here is CASSLVTAPGYGYTF. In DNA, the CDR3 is TGTGCCAGCAGTTTAGTTACGGCTCCCGGCTATGGCTACACCTTC.

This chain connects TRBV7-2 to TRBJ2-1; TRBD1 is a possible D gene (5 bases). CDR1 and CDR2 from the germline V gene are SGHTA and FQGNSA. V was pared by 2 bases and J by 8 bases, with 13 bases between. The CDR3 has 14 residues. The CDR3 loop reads CASSLSPRVDEQFF. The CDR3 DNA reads TGTGCCAGCAGCTTAAGTCCCAGGGTCGATGAGCAGTTCTTC.

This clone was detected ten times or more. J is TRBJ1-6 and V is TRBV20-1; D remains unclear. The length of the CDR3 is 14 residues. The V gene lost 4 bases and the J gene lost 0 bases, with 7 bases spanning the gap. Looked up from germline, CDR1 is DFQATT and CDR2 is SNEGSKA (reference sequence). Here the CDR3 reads CSANPLSYNSPLHF. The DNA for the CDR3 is TGCAGTGCTAACCCCCTCTCCTATAATTCACCCCTCCACTTT.

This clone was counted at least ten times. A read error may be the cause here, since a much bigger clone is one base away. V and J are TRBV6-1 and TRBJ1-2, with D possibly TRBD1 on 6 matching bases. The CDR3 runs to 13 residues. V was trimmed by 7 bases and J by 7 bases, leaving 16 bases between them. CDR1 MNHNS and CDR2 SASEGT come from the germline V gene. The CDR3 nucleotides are TGTGCCAGCACCGAACAAAGGGGGTTTGGCTACACCTTC. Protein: CASTEQRGFGYTF.

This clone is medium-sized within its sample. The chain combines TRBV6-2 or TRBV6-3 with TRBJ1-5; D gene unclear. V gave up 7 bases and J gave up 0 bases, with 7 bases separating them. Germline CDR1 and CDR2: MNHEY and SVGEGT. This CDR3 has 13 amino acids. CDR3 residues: CASKADSNQPQHF. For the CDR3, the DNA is TGTGCCAGCAAGGCAGATAGCAATCAGCCCCAGCATTTT.

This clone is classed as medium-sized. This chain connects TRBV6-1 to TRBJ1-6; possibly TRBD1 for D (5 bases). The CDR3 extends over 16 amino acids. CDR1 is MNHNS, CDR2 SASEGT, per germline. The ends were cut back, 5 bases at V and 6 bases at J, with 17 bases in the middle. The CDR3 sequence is CASSQKVTGVNSPLHF. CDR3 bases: TGTGCCAGCAGTCAAAAAGTAACAGGCGTTAATTCACCCCTCCACTTT.

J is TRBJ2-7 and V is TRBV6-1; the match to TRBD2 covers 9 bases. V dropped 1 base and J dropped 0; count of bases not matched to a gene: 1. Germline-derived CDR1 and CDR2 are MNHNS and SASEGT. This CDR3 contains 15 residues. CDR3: CASSEDSGSSYEQYF. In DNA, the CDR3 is TGTGCCAGCAGTGAAGATAGCGGGAGCTCCTACGAGCAGTACTTC.

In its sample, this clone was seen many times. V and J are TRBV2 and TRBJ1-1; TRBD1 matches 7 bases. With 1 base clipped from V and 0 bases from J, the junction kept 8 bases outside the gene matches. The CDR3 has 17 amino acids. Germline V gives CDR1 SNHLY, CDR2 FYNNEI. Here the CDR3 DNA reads TGTGCCAGCAGTGAAGGGACAGGTAGGGGGATGAACACTGAAGCTTTCTTT. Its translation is CASSEGTGRGMNTEAFF.

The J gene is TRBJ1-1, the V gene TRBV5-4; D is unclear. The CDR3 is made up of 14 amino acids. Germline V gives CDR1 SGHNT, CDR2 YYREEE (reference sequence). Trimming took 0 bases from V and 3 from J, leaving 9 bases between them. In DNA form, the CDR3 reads TGTGCCAGCAGCTTGGTGGGGATAGACACTGAAGCTTTCTTT. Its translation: CASSLVGIDTEAFF.

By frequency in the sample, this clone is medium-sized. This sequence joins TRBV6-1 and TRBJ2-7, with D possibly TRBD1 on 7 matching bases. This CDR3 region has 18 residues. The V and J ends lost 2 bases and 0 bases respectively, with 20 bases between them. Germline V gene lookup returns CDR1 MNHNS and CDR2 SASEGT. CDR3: CASSETVQGGSSSYEQYF. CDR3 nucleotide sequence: TGTGCCAGCAGTGAAACGGTTCAGGGGGGAAGTAGCTCCTACGAGCAGTACTTC.

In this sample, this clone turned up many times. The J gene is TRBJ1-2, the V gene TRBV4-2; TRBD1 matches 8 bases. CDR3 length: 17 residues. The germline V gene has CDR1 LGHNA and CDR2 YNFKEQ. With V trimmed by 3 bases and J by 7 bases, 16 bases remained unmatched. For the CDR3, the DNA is TGTGCCAGCAGCCAGAAGTCCCGGACAGGGAATACAGGTGGCTACACCTTC. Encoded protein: CASSQKSRTGNTGGYTF.

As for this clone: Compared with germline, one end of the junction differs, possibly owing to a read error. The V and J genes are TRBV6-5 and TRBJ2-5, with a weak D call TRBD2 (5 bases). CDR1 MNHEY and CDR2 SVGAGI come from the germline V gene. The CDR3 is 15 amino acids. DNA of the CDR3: TGTGCCAGTAGTTACTCGTCGGGGATCCAAGAGAACCAGTACTTC. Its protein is CASSYSSGIQENQYF.

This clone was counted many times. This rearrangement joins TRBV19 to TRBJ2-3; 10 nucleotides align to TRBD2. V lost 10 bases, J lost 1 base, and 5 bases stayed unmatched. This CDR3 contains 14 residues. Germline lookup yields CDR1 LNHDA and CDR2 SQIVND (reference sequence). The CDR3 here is CATTSGVGTDTQYF. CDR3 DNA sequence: TGTGCCACCACTAGCGGGGTGGGCACAGATACGCAGTATTTT. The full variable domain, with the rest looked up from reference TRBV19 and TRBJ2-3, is DGGITQSPKYLFRKEGQNVTLSCEQNLNHDAMYWYRQDPGQGLRLIYYSQIVNDFQKGDIAEGYSVSREKKESFPLTVTSAQKNPTAFYLCATTSGVGTDTQYFGPGTRLTVL.

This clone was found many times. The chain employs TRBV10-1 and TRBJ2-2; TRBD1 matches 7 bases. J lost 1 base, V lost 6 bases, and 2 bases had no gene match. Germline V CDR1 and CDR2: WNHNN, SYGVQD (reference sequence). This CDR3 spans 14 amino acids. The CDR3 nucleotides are TGCGCCAGCAGCCGGGACAGGAACACCGGGGAGCTGTTTTTT. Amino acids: CASSRDRNTGELFF.

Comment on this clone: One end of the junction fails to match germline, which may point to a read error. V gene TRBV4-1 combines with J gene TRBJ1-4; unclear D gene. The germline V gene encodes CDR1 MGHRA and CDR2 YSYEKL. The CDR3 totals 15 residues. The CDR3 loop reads CARSQGEGHREKLFF. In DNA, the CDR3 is TGCGCCAGAAGCCAAGGTGAAGGGCATCGTGAAAAACTGTTTTTT.

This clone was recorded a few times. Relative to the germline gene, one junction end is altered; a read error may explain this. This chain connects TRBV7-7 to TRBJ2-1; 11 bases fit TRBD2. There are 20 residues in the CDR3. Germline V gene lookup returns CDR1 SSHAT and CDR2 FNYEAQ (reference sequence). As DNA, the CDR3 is TGTGCCAGCAGCTTACGTGCCTCAACTAGCGGGAGTCCCAAATACAATGAGCAATTCTTC. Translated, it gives CASSLRASTSGSPKYNEQFF.

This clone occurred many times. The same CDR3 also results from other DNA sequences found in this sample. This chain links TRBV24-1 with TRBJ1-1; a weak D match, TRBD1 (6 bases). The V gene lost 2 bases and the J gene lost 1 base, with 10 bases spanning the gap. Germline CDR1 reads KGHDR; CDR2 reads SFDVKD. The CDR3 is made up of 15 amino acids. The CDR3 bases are TGTGCCACCAGTGATTCAGGAGGGGGGAACACTGAAGCTTTCTTT. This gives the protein CATSDSGGGNTEAFF.

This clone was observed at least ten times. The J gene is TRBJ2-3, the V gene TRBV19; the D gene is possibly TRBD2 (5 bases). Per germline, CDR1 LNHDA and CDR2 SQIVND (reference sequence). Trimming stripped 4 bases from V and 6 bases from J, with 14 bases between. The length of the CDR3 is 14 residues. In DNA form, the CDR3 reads TGTGCCAGTAGTACTAATCAGCGGTTGGATACGCAGTATTTT. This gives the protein CASSTNQRLDTQYF.

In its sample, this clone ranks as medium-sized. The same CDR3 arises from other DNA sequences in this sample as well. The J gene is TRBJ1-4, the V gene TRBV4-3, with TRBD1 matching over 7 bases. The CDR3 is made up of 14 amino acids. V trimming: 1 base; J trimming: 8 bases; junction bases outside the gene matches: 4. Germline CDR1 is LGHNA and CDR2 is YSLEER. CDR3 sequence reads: CASSQGQGGEKLFF. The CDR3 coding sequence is TGCGCCAGCAGCCAAGGACAGGGTGGGGAAAAACTGTTTTTT.

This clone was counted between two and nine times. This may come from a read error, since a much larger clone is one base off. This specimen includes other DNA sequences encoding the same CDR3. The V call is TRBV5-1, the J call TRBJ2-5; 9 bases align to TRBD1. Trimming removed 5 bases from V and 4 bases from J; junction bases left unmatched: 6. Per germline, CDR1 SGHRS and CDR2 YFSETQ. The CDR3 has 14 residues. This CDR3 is CASSGGQGLETQYF. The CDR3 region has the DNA TGCGCCAGCAGTGGGGGACAGGGACTAGAGACCCAGTACTTC.

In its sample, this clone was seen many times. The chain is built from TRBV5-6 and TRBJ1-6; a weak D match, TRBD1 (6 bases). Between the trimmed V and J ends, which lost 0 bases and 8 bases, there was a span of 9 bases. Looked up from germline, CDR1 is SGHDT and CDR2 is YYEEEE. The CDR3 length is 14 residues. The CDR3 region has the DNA TGTGCCAGCAGCTTGGCTGGGGGCCATTCACCCCTCCACTTT. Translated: CASSLAGGHSPLHF.

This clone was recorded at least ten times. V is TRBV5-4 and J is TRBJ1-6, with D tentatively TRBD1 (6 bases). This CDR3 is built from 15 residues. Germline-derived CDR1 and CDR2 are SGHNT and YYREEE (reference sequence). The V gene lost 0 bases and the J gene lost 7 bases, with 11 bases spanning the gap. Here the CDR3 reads CASSLESQGNSPLHF. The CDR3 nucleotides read TGTGCCAGCAGCTTGGAGTCGCAGGGGAATTCACCCCTCCACTTT.

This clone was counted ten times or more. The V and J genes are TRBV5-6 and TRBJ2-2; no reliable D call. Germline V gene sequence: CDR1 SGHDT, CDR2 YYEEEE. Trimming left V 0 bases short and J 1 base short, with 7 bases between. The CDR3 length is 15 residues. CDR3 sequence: CASSLGRKNTGELFF. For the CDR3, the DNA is TGTGCCAGCAGCTTGGGACGGAAGAACACCGGGGAGCTGTTTTTT.

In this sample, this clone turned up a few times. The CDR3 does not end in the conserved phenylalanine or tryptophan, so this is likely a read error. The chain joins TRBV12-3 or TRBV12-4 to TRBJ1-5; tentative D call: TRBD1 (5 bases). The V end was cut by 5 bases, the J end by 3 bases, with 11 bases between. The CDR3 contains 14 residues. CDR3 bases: TGTGCCAGCAGTGGGGACGGATTCAATCAGCCCCAGCATTCT. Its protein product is CASSGDGFNQPQHS.

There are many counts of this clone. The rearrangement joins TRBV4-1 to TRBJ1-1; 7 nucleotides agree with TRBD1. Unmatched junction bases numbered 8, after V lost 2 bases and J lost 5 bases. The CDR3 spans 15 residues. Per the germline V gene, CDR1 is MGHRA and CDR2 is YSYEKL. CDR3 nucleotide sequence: TGCGCCAGCAGCCAACACATCACAGGGGTAACTGAAGCTTTCTTT. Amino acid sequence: CASSQHITGVTEAFF.